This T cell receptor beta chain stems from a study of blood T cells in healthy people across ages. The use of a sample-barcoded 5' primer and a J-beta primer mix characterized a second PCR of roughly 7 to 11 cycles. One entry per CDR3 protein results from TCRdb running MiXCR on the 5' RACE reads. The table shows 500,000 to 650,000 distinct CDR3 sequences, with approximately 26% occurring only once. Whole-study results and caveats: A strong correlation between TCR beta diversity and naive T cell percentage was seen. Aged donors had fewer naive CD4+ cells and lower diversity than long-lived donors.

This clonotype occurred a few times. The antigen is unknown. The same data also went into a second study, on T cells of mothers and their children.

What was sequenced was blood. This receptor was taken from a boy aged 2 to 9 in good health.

The CDR3 loop is CASSQSGGWNSPLHF. For the CDR3, the DNA is TGCGCCAGCAGCCAGTCGGGGGGCTGGAATTCACCCCTCCACTTT. The V gene is TRBV4-1, the J gene TRBJ1-6; tentative D call: TRBD1 (6 bases). The V and J ends lost 3 bases and 7 bases respectively, with 13 bases between them. CDR3 length: 15 amino acids. CDR1 is MGHRA and CDR2 is YSYEKL in the germline V gene.